The rows below give T cell receptor beta chains drawn from one sample of a study of identical twins. Via MiXCR, TCRdb re-called the 5' RACE reads, giving one row per CDR3 protein. The sample contains around 650,000 distinct CDR3 sequences, less than 9% of which appear only once. These data were also reused for a study on yellow fever vaccine responses in identical twins.

Sequenced sample: PBMCs. These receptors were taken from a young woman in good health. CDR3s include the opening cysteine and the closing phenylalanine or tryptophan. A D gene is named only where the DNA matches it firmly. Size is stated for part of the rows, as once, few or many counts, or as a class when the clone is expanded.

length | size | J | V | D | CDR3 | DNA
10 | NA | TRBJ2-1 | TRBV20-1 | NA | CSARGVKQFF | TGCAGTGCTAGAGGGGTCAAGCAGTTCTTC
12 | NA | TRBJ2-3 | TRBV20-1 | NA | CSAELKTDTQYF | TGCAGTGCTGAGCTTAAGACAGATACGCAGTATTTT
14 | many | TRBJ2-5 | TRBV3-1 | NA | CASSQARGQETQYF | TGTGCCAGCAGCCAAGCTCGGGGACAAGAGACCCAGTACTTC
15 | many | TRBJ2-1 | TRBV2 | TRBD2 | CASTLREVTSNEQFF | TGTGCCAGCACCCTACGGGAGGTGACTAGCAATGAGCAGTTCTTC
13 | many | TRBJ2-2 | TRBV2 | NA | CASSEIAGGELFF | TGTGCCAGCAGTGAGATCGCGGGCGGGGAGCTGTTTTTT
14 | many | TRBJ2-7 | TRBV9 | TRBD2 | CASNSGMSGYEQYF | TGTGCCAGCAACAGCGGGATGAGCGGATACGAGCAGTACTTC
15 | many | TRBJ1-5 | TRBV27 | TRBD1 | CASSLGGQGNQPQHF | TGTGCCAGCAGTTTAGGGGGACAGGGGAATCAGCCCCAGCATTTT
13 | many | TRBJ1-1 | TRBV29-1 | TRBD1 | CSVGDSQNTEAFF | TGCAGCGTTGGGGACAGTCAGAACACTGAAGCTTTCTTT
11 | few | TRBJ2-7 | TRBV20-1 | NA | CSARDAAEQYF | TGCAGTGCTAGAGATGCTGCCGAGCAGTACTTC
15 | NA | TRBJ2-1 | TRBV20-1 | TRBD2 | CSARQAGGPYNEQFF | TGCAGTGCTAGGCAAGCGGGAGGGCCCTACAATGAGCAGTTCTTC
16 | few | TRBJ2-7 | TRBV27 | NA | CASSLRAGAPGYEQYF | TGTGCCAGCAGTTTAAGGGCAGGAGCCCCGGGGTACGAGCAGTACTTC
16 | NA | TRBJ2-1 | TRBV27 | TRBD1 | CASSSPQGQGDNEQFF | TGTGCCAGCAGTTCTCCCCAGGGACAGGGGGACAATGAGCAGTTCTTC
16 | many | TRBJ2-2 | TRBV5-1 | TRBD2 | CASSPGTSRNTGELFF | TGCGCCAGCAGCCCGGGGACTAGCAGAAACACCGGGGAGCTGTTTTTT
16 | NA | TRBJ2-5 | TRBV24-1 | TRBD1 | CATSDWRTGGQETQYF | TGTGCCACCAGTGATTGGCGGACAGGGGGCCAAGAGACCCAGTACTTC
15 | many | TRBJ2-1 | TRBV7-9 | NA | CASSLEGWVYNEQFF | TGTGCCAGCAGCTTAGAGGGATGGGTATACAATGAGCAGTTCTTC
13 | many | TRBJ2-7 | TRBV7-2 | NA | CASSPQGPYEQYF | TGTGCCAGCAGCCCGCAAGGCCCGTACGAGCAGTACTTC
12 | many | TRBJ2-1 | TRBV12-3/TRBV12-4 | TRBD2 | CASRGLVDEQFF | TGTGCCAGCCGGGGACTAGTGGATGAGCAGTTCTTC
15 | many | TRBJ1-1 | TRBV27 | NA | CASSSAGLGGTEAFF | TGTGCCAGCAGTTCTGCGGGACTTGGGGGCACTGAAGCTTTCTTT
15 | NA | TRBJ2-5 | TRBV12-3/TRBV12-4 | TRBD2 | CASSSPPSGKETQYF | TGTGCCAGCAGTTCCCCGCCGAGCGGGAAAGAGACCCAGTACTTC
15 | few | TRBJ2-3 | TRBV6-1 | TRBD2 | CASRPLAEGTDTQYF | TGTGCCAGCAGGCCACTAGCGGAGGGCACAGATACGCAGTATTTT
16 | NA | TRBJ2-2 | TRBV12-3/TRBV12-4 | TRBD1 | CASSPPTGWGHGELFF | TGTGCCAGCAGTCCACCGACAGGGTGGGGTCACGGGGAGCTGTTTTTT
13 | few | TRBJ2-2 | TRBV5-1 | NA | CASSPVDGGELFF | TGCGCCAGCAGCCCAGTGGACGGCGGGGAGCTGTTTTTT
13 | many | TRBJ1-3 | TRBV6-1 | NA | CASHRGNGNTIYF | TGTGCCAGCCATAGGGGGAATGGAAACACCATATATTTT
13 | few | TRBJ2-7 | TRBV2 | NA | CASSDTALYEQYF | TGTGCCAGCAGTGATACAGCACTCTACGAGCAGTACTTC
17 | NA | TRBJ1-6 | TRBV5-5 | TRBD1 | CASTSPTLGTVNSPLHF | TGTGCCAGCACCTCACCTACGCTCGGGACAGTAAATTCACCCCTCCACTTT
16 | once | TRBJ1-1 | TRBV19 | NA | CASSIVKQGLNTEAFF | TGTGCCAGTAGTATAGTCAAACAGGGCCTGAACACTGAAGCTTTCTTT
12 | many | TRBJ1-2 | TRBV12-3/TRBV12-4 | TRBD1 | CASSVTGTGYTF | TGTGCCAGCAGTGTGACAGGGACTGGCTACACCTTC
15 | few | TRBJ2-7 | TRBV13 | NA | CASSLALGATYEQYF | TGTGCCAGCAGCTTAGCTCTAGGGGCAACCTACGAGCAGTACTTC
14 | NA | TRBJ2-5 | TRBV24-1 | NA | CATSDLEGWETQYF | TGTGCCACCAGTGATTTGGAGGGTTGGGAGACCCAGTACTTC
15 | many | TRBJ2-3 | TRBV24-1 | TRBD1 | CATSELTGGTDTQYF | TGTGCCACCAGTGAACTGACAGGGGGCACAGATACGCAGTATTTT
14 | NA | TRBJ2-1 | TRBV20-1 | TRBD2 | CSASSGLAGAEQFF | TGCAGTGCTAGCTCTGGACTAGCGGGAGCTGAGCAGTTCTTC
14 | few | TRBJ1-1 | TRBV12-3/TRBV12-4 | TRBD1 | CASSLRTGRTEAFF | TGTGCCAGCAGTCTACGGACAGGGAGGACTGAAGCTTTCTTT
13 | many | TRBJ2-3 | TRBV12-3/TRBV12-4 | NA | CASRASSTDTQYF | TGTGCCAGCAGAGCTTCGAGCACAGATACGCAGTATTTT
17 | NA | TRBJ2-2 | TRBV10-1 | TRBD2 | CASSGYSGKDGTGELFF | TGCGCCAGCAGTGGGTATAGCGGGAAAGATGGCACCGGGGAGCTGTTTTTT
15 | many | TRBJ1-1 | TRBV15 | NA | CATSRDRGANTEAFF | TGTGCCACCAGCAGAGACAGGGGAGCGAACACTGAAGCTTTCTTT
14 | few | TRBJ2-1 | TRBV12-3/TRBV12-4 | NA | CASSFRGFYNEQFF | TGTGCCAGCAGTTTTCGGGGATTTTACAATGAGCAGTTCTTC
13 | NA | TRBJ1-2 | TRBV28 | NA | CASKTASNYGYTF | TGTGCCAGCAAGACGGCAAGTAACTATGGCTACACCTTC
16 | NA | TRBJ2-1 | TRBV3-1 | TRBD2 | CASSQNGLASYNEQFF | TGTGCCAGCAGCCAAAACGGACTAGCCTCCTACAATGAGCAGTTCTTC
16 | NA | TRBJ2-1 | TRBV5-8 | NA | CASSLGVGSTWNEQFF | TGTGCCAGCAGCTTGGGTGTGGGCAGTACCTGGAATGAGCAGTTCTTC
16 | few | TRBJ2-3 | TRBV14 | TRBD2 | CASSQDSGGSADTQYF | TGTGCCAGCAGCCAAGATTCGGGCGGGAGTGCAGATACGCAGTATTTT
14 | few | TRBJ2-2 | TRBV10-3 | TRBD1 | CAITPAGGTGELFF | TGTGCCATCACCCCCGCAGGGGGAACCGGGGAGCTGTTTTTT
13 | many | TRBJ2-7 | TRBV21-1 | NA | CASSTDKTYEQYF | TGTGCCAGCAGCACTGACAAAACCTACGAGCAGTACTTC
15 | many | TRBJ1-1 | TRBV5-1 | TRBD1 | CASSDPDRPRTEAFF | TGCGCCAGCAGCGATCCGGACAGGCCAAGGACTGAAGCTTTCTTT
15 | NA | TRBJ1-4 | TRBV5-1 | NA | CASSLRGAESEKLFF | TGCGCCAGCAGCTTAAGGGGTGCAGAGAGTGAAAAACTGTTTTTT
15 | many | TRBJ2-1 | TRBV25-1 | NA | CASRVSSSSNNEQFF | TGTGCCAGCAGAGTGAGTTCTAGCAGTAACAATGAGCAGTTCTTC
13 | few | TRBJ1-1 | TRBV9 | NA | CASSVSGEGEAFF | TGTGCCAGCAGCGTTTCGGGGGAAGGTGAAGCTTTCTTT
14 | many | TRBJ1-2 | TRBV2 | NA | CASSEVWQGYGYTF | TGTGCCAGCAGTGAAGTTTGGCAGGGCTATGGCTACACCTTC
15 | few | TRBJ2-1 | TRBV19 | TRBD1 | CASSRQGLGSNEQFF | TGTGCCAGTAGTAGACAGGGTCTGGGTTCCAATGAGCAGTTCTTC
15 | NA | TRBJ1-4 | TRBV14 | NA | CASSQMTACNEKLFF | TGTGCCAGCAGCCAAATGACAGCCTGTAATGAAAAACTGTTTTTT